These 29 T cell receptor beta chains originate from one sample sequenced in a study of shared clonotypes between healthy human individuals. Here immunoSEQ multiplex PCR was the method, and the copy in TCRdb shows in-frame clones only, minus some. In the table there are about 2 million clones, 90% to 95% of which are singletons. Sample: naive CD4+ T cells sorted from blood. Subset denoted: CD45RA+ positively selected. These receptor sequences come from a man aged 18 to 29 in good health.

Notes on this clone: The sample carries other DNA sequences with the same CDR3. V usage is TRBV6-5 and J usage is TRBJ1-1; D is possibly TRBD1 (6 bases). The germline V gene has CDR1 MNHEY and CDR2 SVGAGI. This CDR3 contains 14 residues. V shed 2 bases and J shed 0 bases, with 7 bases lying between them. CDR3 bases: TGTGCCAGCAGTTACGGGACAATGAACACTGAAGCTTTCTTT. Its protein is CASSYGTMNTEAFF.

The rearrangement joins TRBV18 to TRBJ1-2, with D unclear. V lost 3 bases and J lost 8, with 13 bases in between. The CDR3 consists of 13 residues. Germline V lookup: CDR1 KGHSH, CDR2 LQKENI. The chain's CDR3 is CASSPLRLEGYTF. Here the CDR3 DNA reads TGTGCCAGCTCACCTCTCCGATTGGAAGGCTACACCTTC.

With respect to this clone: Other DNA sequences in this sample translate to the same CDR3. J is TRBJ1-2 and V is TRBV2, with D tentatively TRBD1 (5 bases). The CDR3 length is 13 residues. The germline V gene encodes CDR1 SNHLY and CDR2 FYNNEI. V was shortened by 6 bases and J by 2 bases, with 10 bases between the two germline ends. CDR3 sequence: CASRVQGNYGYTF. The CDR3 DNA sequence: TGTGCCAGCAGGGTCCAGGGAAACTATGGCTACACCTTC.

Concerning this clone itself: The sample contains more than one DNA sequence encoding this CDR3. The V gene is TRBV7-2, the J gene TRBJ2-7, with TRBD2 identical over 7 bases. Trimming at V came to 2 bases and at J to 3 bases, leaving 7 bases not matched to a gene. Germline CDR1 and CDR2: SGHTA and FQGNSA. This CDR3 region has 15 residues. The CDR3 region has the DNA TGTGCCAGCAGCTTAAGTTCGGGGGGTGGCTACGAGCAGTACTTC. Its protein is CASSLSSGGGYEQYF.

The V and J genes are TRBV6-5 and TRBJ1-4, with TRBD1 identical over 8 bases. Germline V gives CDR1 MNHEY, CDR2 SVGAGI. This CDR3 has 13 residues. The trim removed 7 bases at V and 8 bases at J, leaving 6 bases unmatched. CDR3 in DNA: TGTGCCAGCACCAGGGGGCCCCGCGAAAAACTGTTTTTT. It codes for CASTRGPREKLFF.

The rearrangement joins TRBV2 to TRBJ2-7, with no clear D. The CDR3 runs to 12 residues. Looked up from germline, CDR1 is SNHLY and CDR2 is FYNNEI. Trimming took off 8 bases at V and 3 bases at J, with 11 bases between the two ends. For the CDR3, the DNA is TGTGCCAGCCAGACCGGAATCTACGAGCAGTACTTC. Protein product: CASQTGIYEQYF.

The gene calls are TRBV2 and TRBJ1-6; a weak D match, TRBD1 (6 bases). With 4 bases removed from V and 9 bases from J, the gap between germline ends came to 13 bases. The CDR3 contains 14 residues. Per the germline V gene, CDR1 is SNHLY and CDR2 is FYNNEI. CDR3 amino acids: CASSGDTQGSPLHF. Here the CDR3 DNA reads TGTGCCAGCAGTGGGGACACTCAGGGTTCACCCCTCCACTTT.

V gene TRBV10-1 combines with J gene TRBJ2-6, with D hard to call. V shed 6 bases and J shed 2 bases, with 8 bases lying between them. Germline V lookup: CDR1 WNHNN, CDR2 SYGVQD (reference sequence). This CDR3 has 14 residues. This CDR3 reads CASRKIPGANVLTF. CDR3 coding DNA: TGCGCCAGCAGGAAGATCCCTGGGGCCAACGTCCTGACTTTC.

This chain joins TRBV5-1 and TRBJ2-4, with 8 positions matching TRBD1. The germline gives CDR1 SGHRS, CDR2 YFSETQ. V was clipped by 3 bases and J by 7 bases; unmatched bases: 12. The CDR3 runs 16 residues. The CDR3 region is CASSSGAQGVGNIQYF. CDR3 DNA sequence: TGCGCCAGCAGCTCCGGCGCACAGGGGGTTGGGAACATTCAGTACTTC. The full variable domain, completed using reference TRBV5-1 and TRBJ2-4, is KAGVTQTPRYLIKTRGQQVTLSCSPISGHRSVSWYQQTPGQGLQFLFEYFSETQRNKGNFPGRFSGRQFSNSRSEMNVSTLELGDSALYLCASSSGAQGVGNIQYFGAGTRLSVL.

CDR3 coding DNA: TGTGCCAGCACCAACAGCCACGAGCAGTACTTC. Translating gives CASTNSHEQYF. V usage is TRBV6-5 and J usage is TRBJ2-7; D is uncertain. In germline, CDR1 is MNHEY, CDR2 SVGAGI. The CDR3 is 11 amino acids. V dropped 7 bases and J dropped 5 bases, with 9 bases sitting between them.

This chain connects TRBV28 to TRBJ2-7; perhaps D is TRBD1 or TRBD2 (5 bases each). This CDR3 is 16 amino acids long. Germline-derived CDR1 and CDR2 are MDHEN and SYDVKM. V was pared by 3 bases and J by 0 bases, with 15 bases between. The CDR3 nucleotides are TGTGCCAGCAGTTTGGCTTCGGGGCACCCCTCCTACGAGCAGTACTTC. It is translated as CASSLASGHPSYEQYF.

The CDR3 spells CASSRTTGQAYEQYF. The CDR3 nucleotides are TGCGCCAGCAGCCGCACGACGGGACAGGCTTACGAGCAGTACTTC. V and J are TRBV4-1 and TRBJ2-7; 8 nucleotides line up with TRBD1. The CDR3 runs 15 residues. Germline V CDR1 and CDR2: MGHRA, YSYEKL. The V gene end was trimmed by 4 bases and the J gene end by 4 bases; junction bases not matched to a gene: 9.

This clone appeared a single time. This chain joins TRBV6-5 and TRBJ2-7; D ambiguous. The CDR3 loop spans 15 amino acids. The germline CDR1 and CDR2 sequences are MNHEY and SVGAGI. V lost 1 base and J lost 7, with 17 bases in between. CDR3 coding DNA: TGTGCCAGCAGTTACTTGGTGGCAGGTCAACGGGAGCAGTACTTC. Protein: CASSYLVAGQREQYF.

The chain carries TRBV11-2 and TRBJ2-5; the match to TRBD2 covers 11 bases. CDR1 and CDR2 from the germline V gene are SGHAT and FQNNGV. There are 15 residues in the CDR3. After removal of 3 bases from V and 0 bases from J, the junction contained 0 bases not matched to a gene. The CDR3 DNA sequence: TGTGCCAGCAGCTTGACTAGCGGGGACCAAGAGACCCAGTACTTC. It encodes CASSLTSGDQETQYF.

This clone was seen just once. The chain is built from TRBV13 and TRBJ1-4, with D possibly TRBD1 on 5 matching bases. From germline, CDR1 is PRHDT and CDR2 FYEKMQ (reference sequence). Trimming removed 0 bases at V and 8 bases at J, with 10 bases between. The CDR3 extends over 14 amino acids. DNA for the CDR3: TGTGCCAGCAGCTTAGGGGCGGGACGAGAAAAACTGTTTTTT. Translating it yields CASSLGAGREKLFF.

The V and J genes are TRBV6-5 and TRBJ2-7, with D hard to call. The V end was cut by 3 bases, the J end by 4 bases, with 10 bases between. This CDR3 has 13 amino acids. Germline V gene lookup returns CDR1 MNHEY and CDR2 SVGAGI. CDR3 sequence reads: CASSYSRNYEQYF. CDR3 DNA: TGTGCCAGCAGTTATAGTCGGAATTACGAGCAGTACTTC.

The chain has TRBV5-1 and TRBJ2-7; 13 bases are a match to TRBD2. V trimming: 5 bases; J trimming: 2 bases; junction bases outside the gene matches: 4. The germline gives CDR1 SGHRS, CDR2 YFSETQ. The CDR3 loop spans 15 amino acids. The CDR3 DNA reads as TGCGCCAGCAGACTAGCGGGAGGGGGACCCTACGAGCAGTACTTC. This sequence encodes CASRLAGGGPYEQYF.

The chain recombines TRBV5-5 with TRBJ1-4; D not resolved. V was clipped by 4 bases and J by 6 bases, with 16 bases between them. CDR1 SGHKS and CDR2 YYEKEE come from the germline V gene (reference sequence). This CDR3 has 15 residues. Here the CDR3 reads CASSRRTGWDEKLFF. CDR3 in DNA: TGTGCCAGCAGCCGTAGGACCGGATGGGATGAAAAACTGTTTTTT.

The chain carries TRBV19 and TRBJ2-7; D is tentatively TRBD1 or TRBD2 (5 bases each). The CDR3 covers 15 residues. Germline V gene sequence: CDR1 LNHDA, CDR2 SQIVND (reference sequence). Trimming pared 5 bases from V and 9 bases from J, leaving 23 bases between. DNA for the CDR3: TGTGCCAGTAGTCTCCGGGGCCCTCCCCCCGTGCCGCAGTACTTC. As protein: CASSLRGPPPVPQYF.

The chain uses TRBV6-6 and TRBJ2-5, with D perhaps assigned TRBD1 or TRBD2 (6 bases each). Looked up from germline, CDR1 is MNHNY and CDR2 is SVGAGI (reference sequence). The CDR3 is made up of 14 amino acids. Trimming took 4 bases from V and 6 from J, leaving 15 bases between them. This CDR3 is CASSSEGRGQTQYF. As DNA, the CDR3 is TGTGCCAGCAGTTCGGAGGGCAGGGGACAGACCCAGTACTTC.

As DNA, the CDR3 is TGTGCCACACAACTAACAGGACAGGCCACTGAAGCTTTCTTT. The encoded protein is CATQLTGQATEAFF. The chain combines TRBV28 with TRBJ1-1; 7 nucleotides agree with TRBD1. V trimming: 10 bases; J trimming: 4 bases; junction bases outside the gene matches: 12. Germline V gene sequence: CDR1 MDHEN, CDR2 SYDVKM. This CDR3 spans 14 amino acids.

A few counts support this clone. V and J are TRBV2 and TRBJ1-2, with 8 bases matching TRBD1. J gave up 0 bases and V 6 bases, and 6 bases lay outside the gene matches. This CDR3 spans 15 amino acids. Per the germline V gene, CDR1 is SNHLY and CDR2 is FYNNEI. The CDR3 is CASRVDREANYGYTF. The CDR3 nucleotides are TGTGCCAGCAGGGTGGACAGGGAAGCTAACTATGGCTACACCTTC.

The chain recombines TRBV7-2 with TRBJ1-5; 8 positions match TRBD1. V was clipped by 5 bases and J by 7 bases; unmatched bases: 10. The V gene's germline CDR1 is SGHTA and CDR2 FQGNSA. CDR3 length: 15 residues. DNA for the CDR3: TGTGCCAGCAGCAGTGACAGGGGACCAGTCCAGCCCCAGCATTTT. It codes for CASSSDRGPVQPQHF.

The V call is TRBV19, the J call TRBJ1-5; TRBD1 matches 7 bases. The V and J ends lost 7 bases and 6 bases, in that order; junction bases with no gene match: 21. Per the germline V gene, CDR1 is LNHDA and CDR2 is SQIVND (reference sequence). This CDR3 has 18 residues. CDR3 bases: TGTGCCAGTAAAAACTCCCGGGGAGACAAGGGGGCAGGTCAGCCCCAGCATTTT. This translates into CASKNSRGDKGAGQPQHF.

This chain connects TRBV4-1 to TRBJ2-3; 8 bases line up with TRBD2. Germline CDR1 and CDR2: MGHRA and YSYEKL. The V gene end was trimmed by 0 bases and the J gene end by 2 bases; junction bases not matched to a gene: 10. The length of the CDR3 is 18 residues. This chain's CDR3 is CASSQDRVGGAPTDTQYF. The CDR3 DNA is TGCGCCAGCAGCCAAGATCGAGTCGGGGGGGCCCCCACAGATACGCAGTATTTT.

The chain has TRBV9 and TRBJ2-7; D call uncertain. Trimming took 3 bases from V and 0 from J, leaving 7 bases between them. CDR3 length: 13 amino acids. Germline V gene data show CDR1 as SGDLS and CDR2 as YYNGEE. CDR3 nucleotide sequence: TGTGCCAGCAGCGCCATGACCTCCTACGAGCAGTACTTC. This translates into CASSAMTSYEQYF.

This CDR3 is CASSFRTPVEQYF. For the CDR3, the DNA is TGTGCCAGCAGTTTCAGGACCCCAGTGGAGCAGTACTTC. The chain combines TRBV28 with TRBJ2-7; D unclear. The germline CDR1 and CDR2 sequences are MDHEN and SYDVKM. V was clipped by 3 bases and J by 7 bases, with 13 bases between them. This CDR3 has 13 residues.

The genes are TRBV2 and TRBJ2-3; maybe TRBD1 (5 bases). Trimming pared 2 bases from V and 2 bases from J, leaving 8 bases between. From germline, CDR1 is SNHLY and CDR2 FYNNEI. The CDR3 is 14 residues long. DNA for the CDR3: TGTGCCAGCAGTGAACAGGGAATCACAGATACGCAGTATTTT. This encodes CASSEQGITDTQYF.

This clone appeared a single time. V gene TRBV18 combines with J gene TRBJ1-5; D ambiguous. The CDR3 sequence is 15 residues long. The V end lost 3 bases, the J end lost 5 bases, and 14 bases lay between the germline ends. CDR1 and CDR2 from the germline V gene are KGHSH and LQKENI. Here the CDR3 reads CASSPDRVRHQPQHF. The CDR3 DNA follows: TGTGCCAGCTCACCTGATCGCGTAAGACATCAGCCCCAGCATTTT.